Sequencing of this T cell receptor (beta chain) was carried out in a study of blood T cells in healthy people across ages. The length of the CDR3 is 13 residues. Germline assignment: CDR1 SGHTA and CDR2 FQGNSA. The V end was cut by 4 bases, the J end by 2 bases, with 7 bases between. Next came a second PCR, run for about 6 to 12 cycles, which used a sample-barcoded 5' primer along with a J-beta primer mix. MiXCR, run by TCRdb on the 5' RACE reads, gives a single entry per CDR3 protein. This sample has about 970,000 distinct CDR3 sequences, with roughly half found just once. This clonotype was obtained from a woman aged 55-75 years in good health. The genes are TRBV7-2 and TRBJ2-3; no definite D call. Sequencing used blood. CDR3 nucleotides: TGTGCCAGCAGCTCCCCCACCACAGATACGCAGTATTTT. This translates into CASSSPTTDTQYF.